The sequence of this T cell receptor beta chain was determined in a study of identical twins. This CDR3 region has 12 residues. The ends were cut back, 3 bases at V and 3 bases at J, with 5 bases in the middle. Germline CDR1 is SGHDN and CDR2 is FVKESK. Findings of the study overall: An excess of low generation probability was shown by twin-shared out-of-frame alpha sequences.

TCRdb reanalysed the 5' RACE reads using MiXCR and keeps one entry per CDR3 protein. The table records about 210,000 distinct CDR3 sequences, around 10% of them present only once. This clonotype occurred a few times. Its cognate antigen is unknown. The clonotype was recovered from a woman aged 18-29 years in good health. Sequenced sample: memory (CD45RO+) T cells sorted from blood. The chain uses TRBV14 and TRBJ1-1; D unclear. CDR3 in DNA: TGTGCCAGCAGCCACTATTACACTGAAGCTTTCTTT. Its protein is CASSHYYTEAFF. Full variable domain (rest looked up from reference TRBV14 and TRBJ1-1): EAGVTQFPSHSVIEKGQTVTLRCDPISGHDNLYWYRRVMGKEIKFLLHFVKESKQDESGMPNNRFLAERTGGTYSTLKVQPAELEDSGVYFCASSHYYTEAFFGQGTRLTVV.